This T cell receptor (beta chain) was captured in a study of Graves' ophthalmopathy and Graves' hyperthyroidism. Study-level background: Stable hyperthyroidism meant no ophthalmopathy within 18 months of follow-up.

Only a few counts were recorded for this clonotype. A much larger clone lies a single base off, so this may be a read error. The TCR beta CDR3 regions underwent amplification from RNA transcripts. RT-PCR was first run with HTBI primers, then multiplex PCR in a second round. TCRdb re-analysed the multiplex PCR reads in MiXCR, keeping a single row per CDR3 protein. Of over a million distinct CDR3 sequences detected, about two fifths appear once; the ten largest clones hold 8.5% to 14%. The germline gives CDR1 SQVTM, CDR2 ANQGSEA. This CDR3 comprises 13 residues. Unmatched junction bases numbered 16, after V lost 8 bases and J lost 9 bases.

The V and J genes are TRBV29-1 and TRBJ2-7; 7 positions agree with TRBD2. The TCR originated in an adult man with Graves' hyperthyroidism. The sequencing sample was made of peripheral blood or thyroid tissue (not recorded which). The CDR3 protein is CSPVFRGERVQYF. The CDR3 DNA follows: TGCAGCCCCGTCTTTCGGGGGGAGAGGGTGCAGTACTTC.